The 8 T cell receptor beta chains given below trace back to one sample, sequenced in a study of T-cell reconstitution after alpha-beta-depleted transplantation in children. A library of TCRbeta sequences, prepared with unique molecular identifiers, was generated. TCRdb reanalysed the PCR reads using MiXCR and keeps one entry per CDR3 protein. This repertoire shows around 450,000 distinct CDR3 sequences, roughly 16% found once; its top ten account for just under 30%. Sequences were derived from PBMCs, mostly from graft donor cells, sampled 360 days after TCRalphabeta/CD19-depleted stem cell transplant. The source is a boy in the first two years of life who had a stem cell transplant for Wiskott-Aldrich syndrome, so the T cells may come from the graft donor.

This clonotype came up a few times. The chain has TRBV29-1 and TRBJ2-1; 12 bases align to TRBD2. CDR1 and CDR2 from the germline V gene are SQVTM and ANQGSEA. The trim removed 5 bases at V and 4 bases at J, leaving 21 bases unmatched. CDR3 length: 20 amino acids. The CDR3 loop is CSVRELAGGGRPFRYNEQFF. The DNA for the CDR3 is TGCAGCGTTAGGGAACTAGCGGGAGGCGGGCGTCCCTTTCGGTACAATGAGCAGTTCTTC.

This clonotype was recorded a few times. This chain links TRBV12-3 or TRBV12-4 with TRBJ2-1, with D tentatively TRBD2 (5 bases). The length of the CDR3 is 13 residues. V gave up 3 bases and J gave up 6 bases, with 9 bases separating them. The chain's CDR3 is CASSFGLLNEQFF. CDR3 nucleotides: TGTGCCAGCAGTTTCGGACTGCTCAATGAGCAGTTCTTC.

This clonotype showed up just a few times. The chain has TRBV12-3 or TRBV12-4 and TRBJ1-4; D might be TRBD1 (6 bases). V lost 5 bases and J lost 2, with 12 bases in between. The length of the CDR3 is 15 residues. CDR3 in DNA: TGTGCCAGCAGTGCGTGGACAGTCACTAATGAAAAACTGTTTTTT. Translating it yields CASSAWTVTNEKLFF.

This clonotype was recorded only once. V and J are TRBV2 and TRBJ2-1, with 11 bases lining up with TRBD2. CDR3 length equals 19 residues. Germline V gives CDR1 SNHLY, CDR2 FYNNEI. V shed 11 bases, J shed 2 bases, and the junction held 20 bases outside the gene matches. CDR3 in amino acids: CAFSTGLAASQGPYNEQFF. The CDR3 DNA follows: TGTGCCTTCAGTACGGGACTAGCGGCGAGCCAGGGCCCCTACAATGAGCAGTTCTTC.

This clonotype has just a few counts. The CDR3 protein is CSVEAGAYEQYF. The CDR3 nucleotides read TGCAGCGTTGAAGCCGGGGCGTACGAGCAGTACTTC. V gene TRBV29-1 combines with J gene TRBJ2-7, with D perhaps matching TRBD1 or TRBD2 (5 bases each). The V gene lost 1 base and the J gene lost 4 bases, with 8 bases spanning the gap. This CDR3 has 12 amino acids. CDR1 SQVTM and CDR2 ANQGSEA come from the germline V gene.

The sample holds a few counts of this clonotype. J is TRBJ2-1 and V is TRBV24-1, with TRBD2 matching 16 bases. The junction had 8 bases not matched to a gene; V was cut back by 4 bases and J by 3 bases. In germline, CDR1 is KGHDR, CDR2 SFDVKD. The CDR3 consists of 19 residues. CDR3 DNA sequence: TGTGCCACCAGTGACCCGCCGGGACTAGCGGGAGGGCGCTACAATGAGCAGTTCTTC. It codes for CATSDPPGLAGGRYNEQFF.

A few counts support this clonotype. This sequence joins TRBV3-1 and TRBJ2-2; D not certain. The CDR3 is made up of 13 amino acids. V dropped 1 base and J dropped 3 bases, with 3 bases sitting between them. Germline lookup yields CDR1 LGHDT and CDR2 YNNKEL (reference sequence). CDR3: CASSQGYTGELFF. The CDR3 nucleotides read TGTGCCAGCAGCCAAGGTTACACCGGGGAGCTGTTTTTT.

Many counts were recorded for this clonotype. V is TRBV9 and J is TRBJ1-2, with TRBD1 matching over 10 bases. The germline CDR1 and CDR2 sequences are SGDLS and YYNGEE. The CDR3 spans 12 residues. Losses at the gene ends were 10 bases for V and 7 bases for J; bases not matched to a gene: 7. CDR3 DNA: TGTGCCTCTGGGGGACAGGGGCTTGGCTACACCTTC. Translated, it gives CASGGQGLGYTF.